The subject of this entry is one T cell receptor (beta chain). The antigen remains unidentified. This sample stems from a study of shared clonotypes between healthy human individuals. Background on the study: The study enrolled two women and three men aged 18 to 49.

Germline V gene sequence: CDR1 KGHSH, CDR2 LQKENI. CDR3 length equals 16 residues. V was pared by 6 bases and J by 0 bases, with 17 bases between. Sorted subsets were amplified in replicate PCRs using approximately 0.2 ug DNA, tens of thousands of T cell genomes. Assay: immunoSEQ multiplex PCR; the TCRdb copy retains only in-frame clones and omits some. The repertoire holds about 2.3 million clones, about 90% seen once, with 0.37% in the top ten. Overall study results and limits: Across subsets, estimated richness was generally greater for naive than for memory populations. Generation probabilities were higher for clonotypes shared across all four sorted-subset donors than for unshared ones.

This rearrangement joins TRBV18 to TRBJ1-1; D remains ambiguous. The origin of this receptor is a man aged 18 to 29 in good health. Some clones in this sample may be carry-over from other donors' samples. The sequenced material came from naive CD4+ T cells from PBMCs. The subset denotes: CD45RA+ positively selected. In nucleotides, the CDR3 is TGTGCCAGCTCCGAAGATACCCCTTTCGTGAACACTGAAGCTTTCTTT. Translation gives CASSEDTPFVNTEAFF.